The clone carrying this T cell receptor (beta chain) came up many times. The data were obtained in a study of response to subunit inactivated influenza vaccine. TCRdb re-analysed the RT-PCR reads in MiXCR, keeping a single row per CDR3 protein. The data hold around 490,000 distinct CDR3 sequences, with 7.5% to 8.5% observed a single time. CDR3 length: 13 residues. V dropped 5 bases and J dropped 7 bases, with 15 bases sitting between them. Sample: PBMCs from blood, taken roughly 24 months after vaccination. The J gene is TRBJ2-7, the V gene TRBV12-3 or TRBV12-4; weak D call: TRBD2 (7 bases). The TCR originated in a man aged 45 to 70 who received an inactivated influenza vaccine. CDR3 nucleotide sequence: TGTGCCAGCAGTCTCCGGGGGGCGGGGGAGCAGTACTTC. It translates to CASSLRGAGEQYF.